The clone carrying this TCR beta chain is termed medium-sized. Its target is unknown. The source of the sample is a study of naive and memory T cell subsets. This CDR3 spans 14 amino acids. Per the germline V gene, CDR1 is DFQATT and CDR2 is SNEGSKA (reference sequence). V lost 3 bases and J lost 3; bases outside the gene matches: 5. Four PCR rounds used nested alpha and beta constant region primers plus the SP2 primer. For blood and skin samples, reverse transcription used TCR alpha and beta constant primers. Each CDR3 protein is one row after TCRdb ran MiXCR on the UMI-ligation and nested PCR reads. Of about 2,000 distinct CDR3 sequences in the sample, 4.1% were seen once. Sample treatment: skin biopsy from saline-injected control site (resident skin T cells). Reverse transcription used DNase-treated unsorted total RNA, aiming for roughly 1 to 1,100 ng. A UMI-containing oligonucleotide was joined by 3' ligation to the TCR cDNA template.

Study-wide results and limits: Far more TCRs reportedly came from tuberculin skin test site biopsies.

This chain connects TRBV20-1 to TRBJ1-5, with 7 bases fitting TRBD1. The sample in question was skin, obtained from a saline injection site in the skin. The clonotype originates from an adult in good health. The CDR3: CSARGDRDNQPQHF. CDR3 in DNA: TGCAGTGCTAGGGGTGACAGGGACAATCAGCCCCAGCATTTT.